The 27 T cell receptor beta chains reported below all come from one sample, sequenced in a study of identifying expanded T cells in peripheral blood. Sequencing used immunoSEQ multiplex PCR; TCRdb keeps in-frame clones, though not all of them. The sample records more than 45,000 clones, roughly 90% being singletons. What was sequenced was blood. These receptors all stem from a person between 18 and 75 years old in good health.

V gene TRBV29-1 combines with J gene TRBJ2-7, with a possible D match to TRBD1 (5 bases). CDR3 length: 12 amino acids. From germline, CDR1 is SQVTM and CDR2 ANQGSEA. With 4 bases removed from V and 5 bases from J, the gap between germline ends came to 12 bases. The CDR3 nucleotides are TGCAGCGTTGCCCCAGGGATGAACGAGCAGTACTTC. Translation gives CSVAPGMNEQYF.

The chain recombines TRBV5-5 with TRBJ2-7; 12 nucleotides agree with TRBD2. CDR1 and CDR2 (germline): SGHKS, YYEKEE (reference sequence). J was trimmed by 2 bases and V by 4 bases; bases with no gene match: 4. The CDR3 extends over 15 amino acids. CDR3 region: CASSPRLAGAYEQYF. CDR3 nucleotides: TGTGCCAGCAGCCCCAGACTAGCGGGGGCCTACGAGCAGTACTTC.

Here the CDR3 DNA reads TGTGCCAGCGGCGGGACTAGAGAGGAGACCCAGTACTTC. Translating it yields CASGGTREETQYF. The rearrangement uses TRBV7-2 and TRBJ2-5, with 8 positions matching TRBD2. The CDR3 loop spans 13 amino acids. Germline values: CDR1 SGHTA, CDR2 FQGNSA. V lost 8 bases, J lost 5 bases, and 7 bases stayed unmatched.

The V and J genes are TRBV5-4 and TRBJ1-2; the D is unclear. This CDR3 region has 13 residues. Germline CDR1 SGHNT, CDR2 YYREEE (reference sequence). The V end was cut by 1 base, the J end by 4 bases, with 8 bases between. The CDR3 nucleotides are TGTGCCAGCAGCTTGCTACAGATCTATGGCTACACCTTC. Translated, it gives CASSLLQIYGYTF.

The gene calls are TRBV4-2 and TRBJ2-1; 10 bases line up with TRBD2. Germline V gives CDR1 LGHNA, CDR2 YNFKEQ. The CDR3 runs 16 residues. The V segment lost 2 bases and the J segment 7 bases; nucleotides outside the gene matches: 8. DNA for the CDR3: TGTGCCAGCAGCCAACGTGACGGACTAGCGGAAAATGAGCAGTTCTTC. It translates to CASSQRDGLAENEQFF.

The chain links TRBV7-9 to TRBJ1-1, with D unclear. The V end lost 1 base, the J end lost 4 bases, and 4 bases lay between the germline ends. CDR3 length: 12 amino acids. Germline lookup yields CDR1 SEHNR and CDR2 FQNEAQ (reference sequence). As DNA, the CDR3 is TGTGCCAGCAGCTTAGGGCCCACTGAAGCTTTCTTT. This codes for CASSLGPTEAFF.

The chain links TRBV27 to TRBJ2-4; no clear D. CDR1 MNHEY and CDR2 SMNVEV come from the germline V gene (reference sequence). The V and J ends lost 2 bases and 7 bases respectively, with 12 bases between them. The CDR3 sequence is 14 residues long. The CDR3 is CASSLSSIVNIQYF. The CDR3 region has the DNA TGTGCCAGCAGTTTAAGTAGTATCGTTAACATTCAGTACTTC.

The chain is built from TRBV10-1 and TRBJ2-3; a possible D gene is TRBD1 (6 bases). With 0 bases removed from V and 0 bases from J, the gap between germline ends came to 10 bases. The CDR3 spans 16 residues. CDR1 is WNHNN and CDR2 is SYGVQD in the germline V gene (reference sequence). CDR3 in DNA: TGCGCCAGCAGTGAGTCCAGGGGCGATAGCACAGATACGCAGTATTTT. Protein product: CASSESRGDSTDTQYF.

The chain employs TRBV5-1 and TRBJ2-7, with 7 bases matching TRBD1. The CDR3 runs 15 residues. The trim removed 2 bases at V and 3 bases at J, leaving 8 bases unmatched. Germline CDR1 and CDR2: SGHRS and YFSETQ. CDR3 loop: CASSFAGGLFYEQYF. CDR3 nucleotide sequence: TGCGCCAGCAGCTTTGCAGGGGGATTGTTCTACGAGCAGTACTTC.

The V gene is TRBV9, the J gene TRBJ1-3; possibly TRBD1 for D (5 bases). There are 14 residues in the CDR3. V gave up 3 bases and J gave up 2 bases, with 9 bases separating them. The germline V gene has CDR1 SGDLS and CDR2 YYNGEE. CDR3 bases: TGTGCCAGCAGCGCAGGGTGGACTGGAAACACCATATATTTT. Its translation is CASSAGWTGNTIYF.

The genes are TRBV6-5 and TRBJ2-1; 8 nucleotides agree with TRBD2. Germline V gene sequence: CDR1 MNHEY, CDR2 SVGAGI. CDR3 size: 13 residues. Trimming removed 6 bases from V and 3 bases from J; junction bases left unmatched: 1. The CDR3 DNA follows: TGTGCCAGCAGGCGGGGGGACTACAATGAGCAGTTCTTC. It specifies CASRRGDYNEQFF.

This clone was observed once. The rearrangement joins TRBV12-5 to TRBJ1-1; D is unclear. The CDR3 consists of 16 residues. With 3 bases removed from V and 2 bases from J, the gap between germline ends came to 16 bases. CDR1 and CDR2 from the germline V gene are LGHNT and FRNRAP. The DNA of the CDR3 is TGTGCTAGTGGTTTTAGAAGTTTGGGGTCAAACACTGAAGCTTTCTTT. This sequence encodes CASGFRSLGSNTEAFF.

J is TRBJ1-6 and V is TRBV6-5, with D tentatively TRBD1 (6 bases). The length of the CDR3 is 15 residues. Trimming shortened V by 0 bases and J by 8 bases, and 11 bases separated the two germline ends. Germline V gives CDR1 MNHEY, CDR2 SVGAGI. Here the CDR3 DNA reads TGTGCCAGCAGTTACTCAGGGGACAAGGATTCACCCCTCCACTTT. Protein product: CASSYSGDKDSPLHF.

The chain is built from TRBV7-8 and TRBJ2-2, with D maybe TRBD1 (6 bases). Trimming removed 1 base from V and 2 bases from J, with 20 bases in between. The CDR3 consists of 19 residues. Per the germline V gene, CDR1 is SGHVS and CDR2 is FQNEAQ. The CDR3 sequence: CASSLELNRATQNTGELFF. Written as DNA, the CDR3 is TGTGCCAGCAGCTTAGAATTAAACAGGGCCACCCAAAACACCGGGGAGCTGTTTTTT. Variable domain in full (rest from reference TRBV7-8 and TRBJ2-2): GAGVSQSPRYKVAKRGQDVALRCDPISGHVSLFWYQQALGQGPEFLTYFQNEAQLDKSGLPSDRFFAERPEGSVSTLKIQRTQQEDSAVYLCASSLELNRATQNTGELFFGEGSRLTVL.

The J gene is TRBJ1-5, the V gene TRBV4-3; the D is unclear. The V and J ends lost 0 bases and 0 bases respectively, with 9 bases between them. Germline-derived CDR1 and CDR2 are LGHNA and YSLEER. The length of the CDR3 is 16 residues. The CDR3 DNA follows: TGCGCCAGCAGCCAAGACGGGAGGGTTAGCAATCAGCCCCAGCATTTT. As protein: CASSQDGRVSNQPQHF.

The V and J genes are TRBV28 and TRBJ2-7; TRBD2 aligns across 8 bases. The CDR3 spans 19 residues. CDR1 and CDR2 (germline): MDHEN, SYDVKM. J lost 4 bases, V lost 6 bases, and 23 bases had no gene match. CDR3 protein: CASSQSSRRGGRIVYEQYF. The CDR3 DNA sequence: TGTGCCAGCAGCCAAAGCTCCCGACGGGGGGGGCGAATAGTTTACGAGCAGTACTTC.

This chain joins TRBV18 and TRBJ2-1, with 7 nucleotides matching TRBD1. This CDR3 has 13 residues. V shed 4 bases, J shed 4 bases, and the junction held 1 base outside the gene matches. Germline CDR1 is KGHSH and CDR2 is LQKENI. The CDR3 loop reads CASSRDRYNEQFF. In nucleotides, the CDR3 is TGTGCCAGCTCACGGGACAGATACAATGAGCAGTTCTTC.

This clone was observed a few times. V gene TRBV27 combines with J gene TRBJ2-5; D is unclear. CDR1 and CDR2 (germline): MNHEY, SMNVEV (reference sequence). The CDR3 covers 13 residues. Trimming cost V 3 bases and J 5 bases, with 10 bases left between them. The CDR3 nucleotides read TGTGCCAGCAGTTTCGGAACCGGGGAGACCCAGTACTTC. This sequence encodes CASSFGTGETQYF.

The rearrangement links TRBV1 to TRBJ2-2; TRBD2 is the table's D call, not checked against the DNA. TRBV1 is assigned pseudogene status. The CDR3 is 12 amino acids. CDR3 DNA: TGCACCAGCAGCCCGCGCACCGGGGAGCTGTTTTTT. Its protein product is CTSSPRTGELFF.

This rearrangement joins TRBV7-2 to TRBJ2-1; 14 bases fit TRBD2. V was clipped by 5 bases and J by 9 bases; unmatched bases: 6. The CDR3 length is 15 residues. Germline V gene lookup returns CDR1 SGHTA and CDR2 FQGNSA. This CDR3 reads CASSGRTSGGCEQFF. As DNA, the CDR3 is TGTGCCAGCAGCGGACGGACTAGCGGGGGGTGTGAGCAGTTCTTC.

The rearrangement uses TRBV7-9 and TRBJ2-4; maybe TRBD1 (5 bases). With 5 bases removed from V and 4 bases from J, the gap between germline ends came to 18 bases. CDR1 is SEHNR and CDR2 is FQNEAQ in the germline V gene (reference sequence). This CDR3 spans 16 amino acids. The chain's CDR3 is CASSARESGPKNIQYF. Here the CDR3 DNA reads TGTGCCAGCAGCGCCAGGGAATCCGGTCCAAAAAACATTCAGTACTTC. Variable domain in full (rest from reference TRBV7-9 and TRBJ2-4): DTGVSQNPRHKITKRGQNVTFRCDPISEHNRLYWYRQTLGQGPEFLTYFQNEAQLEKSRLLSDRFSAERPKGSFSTLEIQRTEQGDSAMYLCASSARESGPKNIQYFGAGTRLSVL.

This clone was counted between two and nine times. CDR3 region: CASSLGFTGELFF. The CDR3 DNA is TGTGCCAGCAGCCTAGGCTTCACCGGGGAGCTGTTTTTT. V gene TRBV9 combines with J gene TRBJ2-2; D is unclear. CDR1 is SGDLS, CDR2 YYNGEE, per germline. This CDR3 spans 13 amino acids. V was trimmed by 4 bases and J by 4 bases, leaving 8 bases between them.

The rearrangement joins TRBV28 to TRBJ2-6; 7 nucleotides align to TRBD1. The V gene's germline CDR1 is MDHEN and CDR2 SYDVKM. With 5 bases clipped from V and 8 bases from J, the junction kept 9 bases outside the gene matches. CDR3 length: 15 residues. As DNA, the CDR3 is TGTGCCAGCAGTCGCCCCCGACAGGGAACCAACGTCCTGACTTTC. Translating it yields CASSRPRQGTNVLTF.

This sequence joins TRBV6-5 and TRBJ1-5, with 8 bases that match TRBD1. This CDR3 has 13 residues. V shed 5 bases and J 4 bases; nucleotides not matched to a gene: 1. The germline V gene encodes CDR1 MNHEY and CDR2 SVGAGI. The CDR3 nucleotides read TGTGCCAGCAGTGACAGGGGAAATCAGCCCCAGCATTTT. Translation: CASSDRGNQPQHF.

The V and J genes are TRBV7-3 and TRBJ2-3; 7 nucleotides align to TRBD1. Germline V CDR1 and CDR2: SGHTA, FQGTGA. The CDR3 spans 15 residues. Losses at the gene ends were 5 bases for V and 1 base for J; bases not matched to a gene: 6. CDR3 nucleotide sequence: TGTGCCAGCAGCCTATTAGGGGGCCGCACAGATACGCAGTATTTT. Amino acids: CASSLLGGRTDTQYF.

This clone has a single count. This chain connects TRBV7-6 to TRBJ2-1; TRBD2 aligns across 13 bases. Per germline, CDR1 SGHVS and CDR2 FNYEAQ. This CDR3 has 19 amino acids. Trimming cost V 5 bases and J 8 bases; bases outside gene matches: 18. CDR3 protein: CASSATPFTSGRAVYEQFF. CDR3 DNA: TGTGCCAGCAGCGCTACGCCTTTTACTAGCGGGAGGGCCGTATATGAGCAGTTCTTC.

This clone has just one count. The chain has TRBV21-1 and TRBJ1-3. TRBV21-1 is flagged as a pseudogene. The CDR3 has 13 amino acids. CDR3 sequence: CASRRIRGNTIYF. The CDR3 coding sequence is TGTGCCAGCCGCCGTATTCGAGGAAACACCATATATTTT.